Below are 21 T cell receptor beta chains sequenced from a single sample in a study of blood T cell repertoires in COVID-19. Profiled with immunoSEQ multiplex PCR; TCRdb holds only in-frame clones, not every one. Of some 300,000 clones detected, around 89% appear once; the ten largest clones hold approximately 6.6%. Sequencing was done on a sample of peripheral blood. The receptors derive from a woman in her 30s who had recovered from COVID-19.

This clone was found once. The CDR3 region is CATSDRGPDEQFF. In DNA, the CDR3 is TGTGCCACCAGCGACAGGGGGCCGGATGAGCAGTTCTTC. This rearrangement joins TRBV15 to TRBJ2-1, with 10 bases aligning to TRBD1. J was trimmed by 8 bases and V by 5 bases; bases with no gene match: 3. CDR1 LNHNV and CDR2 YYDKDF come from the germline V gene (reference sequence). The CDR3 sequence is 13 residues long.

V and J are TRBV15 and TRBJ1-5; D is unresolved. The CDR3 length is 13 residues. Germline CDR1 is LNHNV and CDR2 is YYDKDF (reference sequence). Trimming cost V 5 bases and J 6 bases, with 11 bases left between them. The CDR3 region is CATSSIGGQPQHF. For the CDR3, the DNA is TGTGCCACCAGCTCCATCGGCGGTCAGCCCCAGCATTTT.

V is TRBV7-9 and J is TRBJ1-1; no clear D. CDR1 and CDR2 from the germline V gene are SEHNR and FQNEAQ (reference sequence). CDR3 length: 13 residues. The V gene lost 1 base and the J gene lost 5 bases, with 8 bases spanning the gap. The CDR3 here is CASSLEERTEAFF. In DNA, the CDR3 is TGTGCCAGCAGCTTAGAGGAGAGAACTGAAGCTTTCTTT.

The CDR3 DNA follows: TGTGCCAGCAGTTTATTGGGGGACAGGGGGGTCGGGGAGCTGTTTTTT. Encoded protein: CASSLLGDRGVGELFF. The gene calls are TRBV27 and TRBJ2-2; 11 positions agree with TRBD1. Per germline, CDR1 MNHEY and CDR2 SMNVEV (reference sequence). The ends lost 1 base at V and 7 bases at J; junction bases unmatched: 5. The CDR3 contains 16 residues.

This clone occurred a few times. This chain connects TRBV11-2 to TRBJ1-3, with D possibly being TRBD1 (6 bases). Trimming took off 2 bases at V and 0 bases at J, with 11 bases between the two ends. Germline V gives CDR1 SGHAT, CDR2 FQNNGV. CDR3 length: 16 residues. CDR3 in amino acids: CASSLSDSNSGNTIYF. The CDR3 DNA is TGTGCCAGCAGCTTATCGGACAGTAACTCTGGAAACACCATATATTTT.

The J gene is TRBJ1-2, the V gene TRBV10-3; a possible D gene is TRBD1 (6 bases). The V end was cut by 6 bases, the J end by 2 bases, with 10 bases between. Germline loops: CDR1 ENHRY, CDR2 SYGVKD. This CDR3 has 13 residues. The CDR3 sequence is CAISADRNYGYTF. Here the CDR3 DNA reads TGTGCCATCAGCGCCGACAGGAACTATGGCTACACCTTC.

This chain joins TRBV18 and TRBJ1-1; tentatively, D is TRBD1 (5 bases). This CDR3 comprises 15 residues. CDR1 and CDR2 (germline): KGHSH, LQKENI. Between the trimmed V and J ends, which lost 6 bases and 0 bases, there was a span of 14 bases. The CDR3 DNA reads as TGTGCCAGCTCGCCTCCGCCAGGGATGAACACTGAAGCTTTCTTT. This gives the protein CASSPPPGMNTEAFF.

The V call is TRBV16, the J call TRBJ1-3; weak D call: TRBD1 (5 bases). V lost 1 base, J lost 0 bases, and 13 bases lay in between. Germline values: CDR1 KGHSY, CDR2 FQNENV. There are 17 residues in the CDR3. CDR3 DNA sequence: TGTGCCAGCAGCCAATTTGCAGGGACTTTCTCTGGAAACACCATATATTTT. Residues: CASSQFAGTFSGNTIYF.

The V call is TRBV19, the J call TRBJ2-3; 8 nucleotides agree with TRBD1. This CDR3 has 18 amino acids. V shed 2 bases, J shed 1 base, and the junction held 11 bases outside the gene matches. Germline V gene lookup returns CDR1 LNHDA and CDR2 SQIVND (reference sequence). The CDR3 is CASSILPGTGIRTDTQYF. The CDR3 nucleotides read TGTGCCAGTAGTATACTTCCCGGGACAGGTATACGCACAGATACGCAGTATTTT.

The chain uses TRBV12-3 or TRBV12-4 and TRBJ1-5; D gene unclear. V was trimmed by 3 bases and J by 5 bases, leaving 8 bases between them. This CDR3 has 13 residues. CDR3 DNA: TGTGCCAGCAGTTTCAGGCGCCATCAGCCCCAGCATTTT. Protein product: CASSFRRHQPQHF.

CDR3 region: CASSTRDRPGEQYF. The DNA for the CDR3 is TGTGCCAGCAGCACACGGGACAGACCGGGCGAGCAGTACTTC. This chain links TRBV7-8 with TRBJ2-7; 7 bases are a match to TRBD1. CDR3 length: 14 amino acids. The junction had 10 bases not matched to a gene; V was cut back by 5 bases and J by 6 bases. Per the germline V gene, CDR1 is SGHVS and CDR2 is FQNEAQ. The variable domain in full, completed from reference TRBV7-8 and TRBJ2-7, reads GAGVSQSPRYKVAKRGQDVALRCDPISGHVSLFWYQQALGQGPEFLTYFQNEAQLDKSGLPSDRFFAERPEGSVSTLKIQRTQQEDSAVYLCASSTRDRPGEQYFGPGTRLTVT.

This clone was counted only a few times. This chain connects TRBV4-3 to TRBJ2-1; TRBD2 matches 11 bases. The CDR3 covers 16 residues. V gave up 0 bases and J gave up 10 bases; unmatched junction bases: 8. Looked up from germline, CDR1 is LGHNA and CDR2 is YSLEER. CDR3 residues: CASSQDNLAGGGEQFF. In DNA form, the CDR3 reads TGCGCCAGCAGCCAAGATAATCTAGCGGGGGGAGGAGAGCAGTTCTTC.

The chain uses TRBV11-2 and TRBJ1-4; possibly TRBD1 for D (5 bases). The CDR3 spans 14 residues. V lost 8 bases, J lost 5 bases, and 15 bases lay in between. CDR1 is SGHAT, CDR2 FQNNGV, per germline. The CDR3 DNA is TGTGCCAGCCTGGCGGGACCTGGAAATGAAAAACTGTTTTTT. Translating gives CASLAGPGNEKLFF.

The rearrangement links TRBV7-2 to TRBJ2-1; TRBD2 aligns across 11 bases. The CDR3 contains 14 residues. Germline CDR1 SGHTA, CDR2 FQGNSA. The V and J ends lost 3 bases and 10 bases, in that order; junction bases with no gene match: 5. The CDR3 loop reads CASSFSGGASEQFF. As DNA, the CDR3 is TGTGCCAGCAGCTTTAGCGGGGGGGCGTCCGAGCAGTTCTTC.

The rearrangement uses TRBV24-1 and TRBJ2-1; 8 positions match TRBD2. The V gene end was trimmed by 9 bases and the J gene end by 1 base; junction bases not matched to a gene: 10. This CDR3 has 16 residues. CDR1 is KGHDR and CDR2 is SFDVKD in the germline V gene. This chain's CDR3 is CATSTPGGVSYNEQFF. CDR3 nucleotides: TGTGCCACCTCGACCCCCGGGGGGGTATCCTACAATGAGCAGTTCTTC.

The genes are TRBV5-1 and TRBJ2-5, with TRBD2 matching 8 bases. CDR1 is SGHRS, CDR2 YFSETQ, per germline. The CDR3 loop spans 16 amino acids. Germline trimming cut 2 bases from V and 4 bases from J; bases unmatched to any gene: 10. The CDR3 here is CASSFLSGGGGETQYF. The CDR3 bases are TGCGCCAGCAGCTTCCTATCCGGGGGGGGCGGAGAGACCCAGTACTTC.

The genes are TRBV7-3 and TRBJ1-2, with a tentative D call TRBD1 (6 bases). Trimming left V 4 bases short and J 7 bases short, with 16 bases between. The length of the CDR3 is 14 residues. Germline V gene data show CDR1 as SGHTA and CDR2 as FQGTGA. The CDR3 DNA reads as TGTGCCAGCAGCTCACAGGGCGGGACTAGTGGCTACACCTTC. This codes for CASSSQGGTSGYTF.

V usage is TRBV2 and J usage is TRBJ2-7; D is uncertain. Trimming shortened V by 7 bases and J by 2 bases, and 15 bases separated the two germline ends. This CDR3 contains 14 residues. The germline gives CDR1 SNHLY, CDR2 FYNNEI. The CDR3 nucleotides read TGTGCCAGCAAATCGGTTCCGTCCGCCTACGAGCAGTACTTC. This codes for CASKSVPSAYEQYF.

As DNA, the CDR3 is TGTGCCAGCAGTGAAGCGAGCAGGGTCTACGAGCAGTACTTC. Amino acids: CASSEASRVYEQYF. V gene TRBV2 combines with J gene TRBJ2-7; maybe TRBD1 (5 bases). The CDR3 spans 14 residues. CDR1 is SNHLY, CDR2 FYNNEI, per germline. V was shortened by 0 bases and J by 3 bases, with 9 bases between the two germline ends.

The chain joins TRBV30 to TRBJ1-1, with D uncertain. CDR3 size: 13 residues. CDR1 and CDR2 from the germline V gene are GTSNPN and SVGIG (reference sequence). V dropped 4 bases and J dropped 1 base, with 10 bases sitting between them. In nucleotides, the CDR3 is TGTGCCTGGAATTGGCTGGCGAACACTGAAGCTTTCTTT. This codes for CAWNWLANTEAFF.

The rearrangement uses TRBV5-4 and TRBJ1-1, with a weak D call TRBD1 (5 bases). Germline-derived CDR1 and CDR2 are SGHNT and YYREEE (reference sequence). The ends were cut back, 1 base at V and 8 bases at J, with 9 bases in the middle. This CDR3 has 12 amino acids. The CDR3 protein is CASSLYRTEAFF. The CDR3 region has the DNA TGTGCCAGCAGCTTGTATCGGACAGAAGCTTTCTTT.